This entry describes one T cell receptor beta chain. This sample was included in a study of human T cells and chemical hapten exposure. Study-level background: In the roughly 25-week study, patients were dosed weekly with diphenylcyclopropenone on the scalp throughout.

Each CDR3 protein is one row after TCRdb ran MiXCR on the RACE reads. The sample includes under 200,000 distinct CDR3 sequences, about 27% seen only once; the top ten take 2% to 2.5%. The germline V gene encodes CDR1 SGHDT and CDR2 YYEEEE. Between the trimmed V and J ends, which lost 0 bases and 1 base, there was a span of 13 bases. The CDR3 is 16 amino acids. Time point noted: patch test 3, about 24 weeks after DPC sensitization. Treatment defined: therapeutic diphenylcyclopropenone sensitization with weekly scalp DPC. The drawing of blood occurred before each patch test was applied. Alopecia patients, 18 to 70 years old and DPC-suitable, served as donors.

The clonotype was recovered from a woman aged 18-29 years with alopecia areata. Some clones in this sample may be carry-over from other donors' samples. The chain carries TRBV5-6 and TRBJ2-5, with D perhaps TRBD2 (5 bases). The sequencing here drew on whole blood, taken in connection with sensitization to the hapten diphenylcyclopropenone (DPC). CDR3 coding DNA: TGTGCCAGCAGCTTGGAGTTCACCGGGGTCCAAGAGACCCAGTACTTC. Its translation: CASSLEFTGVQETQYF.